Listed below are T cell receptor beta chains from one sample, sequenced in a study of T cells in Graves' hyperthyroidism and ophthalmopathy. Each CDR3 protein gets one entry after TCRdb re-called the multiplex PCR reads with MiXCR. The sample contains a few hundred thousand distinct CDR3 sequences, more than 45% of which appear only once. The source material was peripheral blood or thyroid tissue (not recorded which). These receptors were taken from a woman younger than 30 with Graves' hyperthyroidism. Each CDR3 is given with its conserved first and last residue. The order of the fields is J gene, V gene, CDR3 length, CDR3 protein.

j_gene: TRBJ2-2; v_gene: TRBV5-1; len: 15; CDR3aa: CASSFQGFGAGELFF
j_gene: TRBJ1-2; v_gene: TRBV7-3; len: 15; CDR3aa: CASSSGSGAGYGYTF
j_gene: TRBJ1-2; v_gene: TRBV25-1; len: 14; CDR3aa: CASSEYGTLYGYTF
j_gene: TRBJ2-3; v_gene: TRBV30; len: 11; CDR3aa: CAWGERESQYF
j_gene: TRBJ2-2; v_gene: TRBV7-9; len: 16; CDR3aa: CASRSSGQGRTGELFF
j_gene: TRBJ2-7; v_gene: TRBV29-1; len: 12; CDR3aa: CSVGQGDYEQYF
j_gene: TRBJ2-7; v_gene: TRBV15; len: 14; CDR3aa: CATSREGRDVEQYF
j_gene: TRBJ1-2; v_gene: TRBV24-1; len: 17; CDR3aa: CATPPRTGVFANYGYTF
j_gene: TRBJ1-1; v_gene: TRBV3-1; len: 15; CDR3aa: CASSQRTGVNTEAFF
j_gene: TRBJ2-2; v_gene: TRBV5-1; len: 15; CDR3aa: CASSLQGEKAGELFF
j_gene: TRBJ2-7; v_gene: TRBV9; len: 16; CDR3aa: CASSFSTSGTTYEQYF
j_gene: TRBJ1-6; v_gene: TRBV20-1; len: 15; CDR3aa: CSARTSSSYNSPLHF
j_gene: TRBJ1-3; v_gene: TRBV20-1; len: 13; CDR3aa: CSASSPNGNTIYF
j_gene: TRBJ2-7; v_gene: TRBV6-2/TRBV6-3; len: 14; CDR3aa: CASSFFRGFDEQYF
j_gene: TRBJ1-5; v_gene: TRBV19; len: 14; CDR3aa: CASSADSVNQPQHF
j_gene: TRBJ2-7; v_gene: TRBV6-5; len: 14; CDR3aa: CASSYVGGSYEQYF
j_gene: TRBJ2-3; v_gene: TRBV6-5; len: 14; CDR3aa: CASSDRDGADTQYF
j_gene: TRBJ1-2; v_gene: TRBV20-1; len: 12; CDR3aa: CSPGTGTYGYTF
j_gene: .; v_gene: TRBV2; len: 12; CDR3aa: CASISGSNEQFF
j_gene: TRBJ2-7; v_gene: TRBV7-7; len: 12; CDR3aa: CASSLGQGRQYF